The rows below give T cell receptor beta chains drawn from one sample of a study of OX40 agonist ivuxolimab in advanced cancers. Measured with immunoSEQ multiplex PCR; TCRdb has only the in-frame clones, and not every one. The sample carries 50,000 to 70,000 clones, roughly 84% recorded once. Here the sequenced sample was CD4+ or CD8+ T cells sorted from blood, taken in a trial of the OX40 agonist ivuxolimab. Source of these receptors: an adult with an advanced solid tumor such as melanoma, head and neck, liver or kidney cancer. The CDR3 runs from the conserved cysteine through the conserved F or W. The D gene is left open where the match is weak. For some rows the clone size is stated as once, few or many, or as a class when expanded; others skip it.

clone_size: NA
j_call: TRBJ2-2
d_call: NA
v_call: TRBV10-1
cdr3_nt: TGCGCCAGCAGGCCGGACAGCACGAACACCGGGGAGCTGTTTTTT
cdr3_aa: CASRPDSTNTGELFF

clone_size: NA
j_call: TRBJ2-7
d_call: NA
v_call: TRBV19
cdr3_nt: TGTGCCAGTAGTAACCCGGGAGTCGGCGGGTACGAGCAGTACTTC
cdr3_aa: CASSNPGVGGYEQYF

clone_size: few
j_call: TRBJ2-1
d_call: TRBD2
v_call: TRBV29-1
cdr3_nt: TGCAGCGCCGGACTAGCGGGAGGGCCCAATGAGCAGTTCTTC
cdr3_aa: CSAGLAGGPNEQFF

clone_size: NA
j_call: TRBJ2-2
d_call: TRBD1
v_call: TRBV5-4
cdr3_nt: TGTGCCAGCAGCTCACCGGGACAGGGGGACACCGGGGAGCTGTTTTTT
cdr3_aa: CASSSPGQGDTGELFF

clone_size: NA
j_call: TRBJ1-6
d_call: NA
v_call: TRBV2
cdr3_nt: TGTGCCAGCAGTGAGAAACAGGGTGGGTTGGATTCACCCCTCCACTTT
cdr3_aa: CASSEKQGGLDSPLHF

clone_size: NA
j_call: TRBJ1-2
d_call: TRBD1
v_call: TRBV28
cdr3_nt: TGTGCCAGCAGTCAGACAGGGGGCGATGGCTACACCTTC
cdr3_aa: CASSQTGGDGYTF

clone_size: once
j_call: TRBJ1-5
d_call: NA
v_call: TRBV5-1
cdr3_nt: TGCGCCAGCAGCTTGGGGGGTTCTCAGCCCCAGCATTTT
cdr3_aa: CASSLGGSQPQHF

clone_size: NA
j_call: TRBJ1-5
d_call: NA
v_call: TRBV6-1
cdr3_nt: TGTGCCAGCAGTGAATCTTTTACGCTTAGCAATCAGCCCCAGCATTTT
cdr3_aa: CASSESFTLSNQPQHF

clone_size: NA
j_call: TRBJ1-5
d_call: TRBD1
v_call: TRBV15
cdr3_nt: TGTGCCACCAGCCCCTCTAACCGACAGGGTCGACAGCCCCAGCATTTT
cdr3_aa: CATSPSNRQGRQPQHF

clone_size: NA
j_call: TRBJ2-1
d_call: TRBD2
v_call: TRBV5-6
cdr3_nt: TGTGCCAGCAGTCAGGGGGCGCCGGGACTAGCGGACCACAATGAGCAGTTCTTC
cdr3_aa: CASSQGAPGLADHNEQFF

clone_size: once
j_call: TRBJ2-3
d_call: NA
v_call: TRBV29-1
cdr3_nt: TGCAGCGTTGGAGACGTCGGGACAGATACGCAGTATTTT
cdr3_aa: CSVGDVGTDTQYF

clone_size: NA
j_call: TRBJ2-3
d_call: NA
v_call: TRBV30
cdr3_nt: TGTGCCTGGCGGGGGCCTAGCACAGATACGCAGTATTTT
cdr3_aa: CAWRGPSTDTQYF

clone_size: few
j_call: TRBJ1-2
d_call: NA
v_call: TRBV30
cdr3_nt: TGTGCCTGGAGTGTACGCTACTATGGCTACACCTTC
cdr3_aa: CAWSVRYYGYTF

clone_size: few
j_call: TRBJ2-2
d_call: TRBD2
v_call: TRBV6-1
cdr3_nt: TGTGCCAGCGGGGCGGGAGCGGACACCGGGGAGCTGTTTTTT
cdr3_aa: CASGAGADTGELFF

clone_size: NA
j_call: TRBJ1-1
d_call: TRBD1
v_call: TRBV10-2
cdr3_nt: TGCGCCACCATCAAGGGACAGGGAATGAACACTGAAGCTTTCTTT
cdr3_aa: CATIKGQGMNTEAFF

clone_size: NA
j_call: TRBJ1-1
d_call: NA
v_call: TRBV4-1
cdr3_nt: TGCGCCAGCAGCCAGAGGGACGGGACTGAAGCTTTCTTT
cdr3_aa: CASSQRDGTEAFF

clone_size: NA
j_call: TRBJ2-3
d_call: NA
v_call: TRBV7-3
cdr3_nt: TGTGCCAGCAGTTATGGCCCCCCTAGCGCCTCTAGCACAGATACGCAGTATTTT
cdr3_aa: CASSYGPPSASSTDTQYF

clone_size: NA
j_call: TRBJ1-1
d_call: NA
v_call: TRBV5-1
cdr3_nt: TGCGCCAGCAGCTTGACAGGCCGCAACACTGAAGCTTTCTTT
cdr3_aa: CASSLTGRNTEAFF

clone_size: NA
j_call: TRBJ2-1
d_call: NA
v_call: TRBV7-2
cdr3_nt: TGTGCCAGCAGCTCCTCAGTGGATGAGCAGTTCTTC
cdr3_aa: CASSSSVDEQFF

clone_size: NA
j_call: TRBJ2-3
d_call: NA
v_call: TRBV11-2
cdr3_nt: TGTGCCAGCAGATCCCCTAGCACAGATACGCAGTATTTT
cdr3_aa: CASRSPSTDTQYF

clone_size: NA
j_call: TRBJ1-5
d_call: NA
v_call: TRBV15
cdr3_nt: TGTGCCACCAGCAGAGGTTGGGGCAATCAGCCCCAGCATTTT
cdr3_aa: CATSRGWGNQPQHF

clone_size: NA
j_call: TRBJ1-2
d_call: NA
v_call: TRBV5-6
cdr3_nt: TGTGCCAGCAGCTTGTGGACGGTATCTAACTATGGCTACACCTTC
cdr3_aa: CASSLWTVSNYGYTF

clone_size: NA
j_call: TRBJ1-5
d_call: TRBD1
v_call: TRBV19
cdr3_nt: TGTGCCAGTAGTTCAGGTCCCCTGACAGGGGGAACTCGAGCCAATCAGCCCCAGCATTTT
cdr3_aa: CASSSGPLTGGTRANQPQHF

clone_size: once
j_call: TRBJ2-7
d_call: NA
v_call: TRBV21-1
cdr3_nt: TGTGCCAGCAGCTTAAGAATGGTTCGGCTAGCGGGAGGGCACTACGAGCAGTACTTC
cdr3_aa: CASSLRMVRLAGGHYEQYF

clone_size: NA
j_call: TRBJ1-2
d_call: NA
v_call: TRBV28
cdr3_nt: TGTGCCAGCAGTTTATCGGGGGGAGGTGGCTACACCTTC
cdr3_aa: CASSLSGGGGYTF

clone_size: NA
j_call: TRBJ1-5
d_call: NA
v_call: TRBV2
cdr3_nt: TGTGCCAGCAGGGGGGTGACTCCAGGCCAAACCACCTCTACATATAGCAATCAGCCCCAGCATTTT
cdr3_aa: CASRGVTPGQTTSTYSNQPQHF

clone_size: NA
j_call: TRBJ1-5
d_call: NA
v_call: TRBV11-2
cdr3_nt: TGTGCCAGCAGCTTAAATAGCAATCAGCCCCAGCATTTT
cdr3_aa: CASSLNSNQPQHF

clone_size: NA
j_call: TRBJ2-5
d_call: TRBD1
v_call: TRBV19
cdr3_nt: TGTGCCGCTGGGACAGGGACTGAGACCCAGTACTTC
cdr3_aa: CAAGTGTETQYF

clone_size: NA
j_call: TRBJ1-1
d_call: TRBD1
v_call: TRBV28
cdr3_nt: TGTGCCAGCAGTGTGACGGGACAGGGGGACACTGAAGCTTTCTTT
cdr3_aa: CASSVTGQGDTEAFF

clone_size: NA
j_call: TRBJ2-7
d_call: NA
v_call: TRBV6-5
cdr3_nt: TGTGCCAGCAGTTACTCGGCTGTCTACGAGCAGTACTTC
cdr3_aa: CASSYSAVYEQYF